The 22 T cell receptor beta chains in this list originate from one sample, sequenced in a study of regulatory T cells in long-lasting Graves disease. Indicated time point: persistent/refractory GD, antithyroid drugs over 5 years with positive TRAb. PBMCs provided the RNA from which the TCR library was made. Assembly of TCR beta libraries relied on iRepertoire HTBI primers together with Arm-PCR of CDR3 regions. MiXCR, applied by TCRdb to the multiplex PCR reads, yields one record per CDR3 protein. The sample has about 400,000 distinct CDR3 sequences, roughly 20% seen once. The sample here was peripheral blood mononuclear cells (PBMCs), taken when the disease was refractory, from a patient treated with antithyroid drugs. These receptors were obtained from a female donor with Graves disease.

This clonotype has at least ten counts. This chain connects TRBV28 to TRBJ2-7, with 7 positions matching TRBD1. This CDR3 comprises 13 residues. With V trimmed by 7 bases and J by 1 base, 4 bases remained unmatched. Germline V CDR1 and CDR2: MDHEN, SYDVKM. DNA of the CDR3: TGTGCCAGCATGGGGACAGATTCCTACGAGCAGTACTTC. Amino acid sequence: CASMGTDSYEQYF.

Concerning this clonotype itself: A read error may be the cause here, since a much bigger clone is one base away. The chain has TRBV28 and TRBJ1-6; 7 bases align to TRBD1. Per the germline V gene, CDR1 is MDHEN and CDR2 is SYDVKM. The CDR3 is 14 amino acids. The CDR3 DNA is TGTGCCAGCACCCCCCCGGGACAGAATTCACCCCCCCACTTT. Amino acid sequence: CASTPPGQNSPPHF.

The chain links TRBV10-3 to TRBJ1-5; D is perhaps TRBD1 (5 bases). The CDR3 spans 14 residues. Germline lookup yields CDR1 ENHRY and CDR2 SYGVKD. V dropped 5 bases and J dropped 1 base, with 9 bases sitting between them. CDR3 coding DNA: TGTGCCATCAGTTCCACAGGAAGCAATCAGCCCCAGCATTTT. This sequence encodes CAISSTGSNQPQHF.

The gene calls are TRBV20-1 and TRBJ1-5, with no clear D. This CDR3 spans 14 amino acids. The germline CDR1 and CDR2 sequences are DFQATT and SNEGSKA (reference sequence). V was clipped by 4 bases and J by 2 bases, with 12 bases between them. The CDR3 DNA is TGCAGTGCTACTGGTACGAGGGGCAATCAGCCCCAGCATTTT. Translating gives CSATGTRGNQPQHF.

Worth noting for this clonotype: Compared with germline, one end of the junction differs, possibly owing to a read error. The chain carries TRBV5-1 and TRBJ2-6, with 11 bases aligning to TRBD1. Germline CDR1 reads SGHRS; CDR2 reads YFSETQ. The CDR3 is 17 residues long. CDR3 residues: CASSSEDRGPGANVLTF. In DNA form, the CDR3 reads TGTGCCAGCAGCTCGGAGGACAGGGGGCCTGGGGCCAACGTCCTGACTTTC.

The chain joins TRBV5-4 to TRBJ2-6; D might be TRBD1 (6 bases). CDR3 length: 17 residues. V gave up 1 base and J gave up 3 bases, with 14 bases separating them. Per germline, CDR1 SGHNT and CDR2 YYREEE (reference sequence). The CDR3 loop is CASSLIGGADGANVLTF. In DNA, the CDR3 is TGTGCCAGCAGCTTGATTGGGGGCGCTGATGGGGCCAACGTCCTGACTTTC.

This clonotype was seen many times. This chain uses TRBV12-3 or TRBV12-4 with TRBJ2-7; TRBD1 aligns across 9 bases. V trimming: 8 bases; J trimming: 2 bases; junction bases outside the gene matches: 7. The CDR3 spans 14 residues. The CDR3 loop reads CASGRQGVPYEQYF. In DNA, the CDR3 is TGTGCCAGCGGACGACAGGGGGTACCCTACGAGCAGTACTTC.

This chain joins TRBV16 and TRBJ1-1; perhaps TRBD1 as D (6 bases). This CDR3 is built from 14 residues. CDR1 KGHSY and CDR2 FQNENV come from the germline V gene. Deletions cut 4 bases from V and 8 bases from J, with 17 bases between. The CDR3 DNA follows: TGTGCCAGCAGCCCCCCAGGGGTTAGGGGGGAAGCTTTCTTT. Its translation: CASSPPGVRGEAFF.

The rearrangement joins TRBV4-2 to TRBJ1-1; D remains ambiguous. Germline assignment: CDR1 LGHNA and CDR2 YNFKEQ. The CDR3 has 12 amino acids. With 2 bases removed from V and 11 bases from J, the gap between germline ends came to 12 bases. This chain's CDR3 is CASSQYSGEAFF. The CDR3 DNA follows: TGTGCCAGCAGCCAATATTCGGGTGAGGCTTTCTTT.

This clonotype has ten or more counts. The rearrangement links TRBV11-2 to TRBJ1-1; D uncertain. This CDR3 comprises 11 residues. Trimming took off 3 bases at V and 3 bases at J, with 2 bases between the two ends. The germline gives CDR1 SGHAT, CDR2 FQNNGV. The CDR3 nucleotides read TGTGCCAGCAGCTTGGACACTGAAGCTTTCTTT. Its protein product is CASSLDTEAFF.

This clonotype was seen a single time. J is TRBJ2-1 and V is TRBV6-9; 9 bases are a match to TRBD2. Germline CDR1 reads MNHGY; CDR2 reads SVAAGI. The junction had 9 bases not matched to a gene; V was cut back by 3 bases and J by 9 bases. The CDR3 totals 15 residues. CDR3 coding DNA: TGTGCCAGCAGTTACTTGGCGGGAGGGCAGGTTGAGCAGTTCTTC. It encodes CASSYLAGGQVEQFF.

This clonotype was seen many times. The CDR3 here is CASRGVGDRGMGQPQHF. CDR3 sequence (DNA): TGTGCCAGCAGGGGGGTGGGGGACAGGGGAATGGGTCAGCCCCAGCATTTT. The chain carries TRBV6-1 and TRBJ1-5; 10 nucleotides align to TRBD1. The CDR3 has 17 residues. Germline CDR1 is MNHNS and CDR2 is SASEGT. V dropped 6 bases and J dropped 6; count of bases not matched to a gene: 14.

This clonotype has a handful of counts. The V call is TRBV16, the J call TRBJ1-4, with 8 bases lining up with TRBD1. J lost 8 bases, V lost 4 bases, and 15 bases had no gene match. Germline V CDR1 and CDR2: KGHSY, FQNENV. This CDR3 is built from 17 residues. CDR3 in amino acids: CASSPVDRAASGEKLFF. CDR3 sequence (DNA): TGTGCCAGCAGCCCAGTGGACAGGGCCGCCTCGGGGGAAAAACTGTTTTTT.

The table lists this clonotype with a few counts. The chain carries TRBV4-1 and TRBJ2-5, with 7 nucleotides matching TRBD2. The length of the CDR3 is 15 residues. V shed 3 bases, J shed 4 bases, and the junction held 8 bases outside the gene matches. Germline V gives CDR1 MGHRA, CDR2 YSYEKL. The CDR3 bases are TGCGCCAGCAGCCAGGCTACTAGCGACGGAGAGACCCAGTACTTC. It is translated as CASSQATSDGETQYF.

This clonotype was counted many times. The rearrangement joins TRBV6-1 to TRBJ1-5; possibly TRBD1 for D (5 bases). The V gene lost 8 bases and the J gene lost 2 bases, with 10 bases spanning the gap. Germline assignment: CDR1 MNHNS and CDR2 SASEGT. The CDR3 is 13 residues long. The CDR3, as DNA: TGTGCCAGCCAAGGGGTTGGCAATCAGCCCCAGCATTTT. Translated, it gives CASQGVGNQPQHF.

The V call is TRBV7-8, the J call TRBJ2-7; maybe TRBD2 (6 bases). Germline V CDR1 and CDR2: SGHVS, FQNEAQ. CDR3 length: 17 amino acids. Trimming removed 5 bases at V and 3 bases at J, with 23 bases between. DNA of the CDR3: TGTGCCAGCAGCCGAGCGAGGGGCGGGACCGTACTCTACGAGCAGTACTTC. Its translation is CASSRARGGTVLYEQYF.

This clonotype was counted many times. CDR3 protein: CASSQTGATTEAFF. The CDR3 DNA reads as TGTGCCAGCAGCCAGACAGGGGCGACCACTGAAGCTTTCTTT. The V and J genes are TRBV7-9 and TRBJ1-1, with 8 bases lining up with TRBD1. With V trimmed by 5 bases and J by 4 bases, 6 bases remained unmatched. Germline-derived CDR1 and CDR2 are SEHNR and FQNEAQ (reference sequence). CDR3 length: 14 amino acids.

This clonotype was seen more than once but under ten times. This chain connects TRBV27 to TRBJ2-7; no firm D call. The CDR3 length is 15 residues. The V gene lost 5 bases and the J gene lost 1 base, with 15 bases spanning the gap. Germline V gene data show CDR1 as MNHEY and CDR2 as SMNVEV (reference sequence). The CDR3 DNA reads as TGTGCCAGCAGTCTGATAGAAGGTAGATCCTACGAGCAGTACTTC. This codes for CASSLIEGRSYEQYF.

The sample holds one count of this clonotype. This chain connects TRBV5-6 to TRBJ2-6, with D uncertain. Trimming pared 7 bases from V and 4 bases from J, leaving 18 bases between. This CDR3 has 16 residues. Germline V gives CDR1 SGHDT, CDR2 YYEEEE. The CDR3 is CASSSYRSGGANVLTF. DNA for the CDR3: TGTGCCAGCTCGAGTTACCGCTCAGGAGGGGCCAACGTCCTGACTTTC. Using reference TRBV5-6 and TRBJ2-6 for the parts outside the CDR3, the full variable domain is DAGVTQSPTHLIKTRGQQVTLRCSPKSGHDTVSWYQQALGQGPQFIFQYYEEEERQRGNFPDRFSGHQFPNYSSELNVNALLLGDSALYLCASSSYRSGGANVLTFGAGSRLTVL.

This rearrangement joins TRBV7-2 to TRBJ2-5, with 7 bases lining up with TRBD2. The CDR3 extends over 17 amino acids. V shed 1 base and J 0 bases; nucleotides not matched to a gene: 8. The germline V gene has CDR1 SGHTA and CDR2 FQGNSA. CDR3 in DNA: TGTGCCAGCAGCTTAGTGGGCCAGCGGGAATACCAAGAGACCCAGTACTTC. It is translated as CASSLVGQREYQETQYF.

In its sample, this clonotype was seen many times. The junction departs from the called germline gene at one end, perhaps through a read error. The V gene is TRBV12-3 or TRBV12-4, the J gene TRBJ1-1; D is ambiguous. This CDR3 region has 13 residues. CDR3 in amino acids: CTSSGRLNTEAFF. The CDR3 DNA follows: TGTACCAGCAGTGGACGGTTGAACACTGAAGCTTTCTTT.

There are many counts of this clonotype. The V and J genes are TRBV28 and TRBJ1-1; D remains unclear. Trimming left V 11 bases short and J 6 bases short, with 13 bases between. Germline V gives CDR1 MDHEN, CDR2 SYDVKM. The CDR3 sequence is 11 residues long. The DNA of the CDR3 is TGTGCCCTAGGGCCCGGCCCTGAAGCTTTCTTT. Translation gives CALGPGPEAFF.